This TCR beta chain was found in a study of early stage breast cancer tumors. Study in general: Seven to nine ER+/PR+/HER2- tumors were invasive ductal; a few were invasive lobular. Whole-study results and caveats: Tumors had roughly 2.4-fold higher T cell density and higher clonality than adjacent normal breast tissue.

Deletions cut 4 bases from V and 4 bases from J, with 18 bases between. The CDR3 contains 16 residues. Germline V gene lookup returns CDR1 MRHNA and CDR2 SNTAGT. Blood replicates held 0.5 ug DNA, tumor or normal breast roughly 1.5 ug, two each. Method: immunoSEQ multiplex PCR; TCRdb's copy keeps in-frame clones and lacks some. The table lists 25,000 to 35,000 clones, roughly 80% of them singletons. Comment on this clone: Its cognate antigen is unknown.

Input material: blood. This TCR derives from a person aged 40 to 49 with breast cancer. The chain employs TRBV6-4 and TRBJ2-3; D is possibly TRBD2 (6 bases). The CDR3 region is CASSATAGEPPDTQYF. In DNA form, the CDR3 reads TGTGCCAGCAGTGCCACAGCGGGCGAGCCCCCAGATACGCAGTATTTT.